Listed here are 25 T cell receptor beta chains from one sample, sequenced in a study of blood T cells in healthy people across ages. Through a sample-barcoded 5' primer and a J-beta primer mix, a second PCR was run for about 6 to 12 cycles. TCRdb reprocessed the 5' RACE reads with MiXCR, giving one entry per CDR3 protein. Among 1.8 million or so distinct CDR3 sequences listed, 35% to 50% were seen once. The sample consisted of blood. These receptors all stem from a human donor in good health.

This chain links TRBV25-1 with TRBJ2-7; tentative D call: TRBD1 (5 bases). Germline-derived CDR1 and CDR2 are MGHDK and SYGVNS. The V gene lost 9 bases and the J gene lost 1 base, with 10 bases spanning the gap. The CDR3 is 12 amino acids. CDR3 sequence: CASMTASYEQYF. In DNA, the CDR3 is TGTGCCAGTATGACAGCATCCTACGAGCAGTACTTC.

This clonotype was counted a few times. The DNA for the CDR3 is TGTGCCATCAGTGAGTCGGGTTCAAGCTCCTACAACTACGAGCAGTACTTC. Encoded protein: CAISESGSSSYNYEQYF. V and J are TRBV10-3 and TRBJ2-7; D gene unclear. Germline lookup yields CDR1 ENHRY and CDR2 SYGVKD. The CDR3 has 17 residues. The V end was cut by 0 bases, the J end by 3 bases, with 18 bases between.

V usage is TRBV7-2 and J usage is TRBJ2-1, with TRBD2 matching 11 bases. There are 14 residues in the CDR3. From germline, CDR1 is SGHTA and CDR2 FQGNSA. With V trimmed by 5 bases and J by 13 bases, 10 bases remained unmatched. CDR3 nucleotide sequence: TGTGCCAGCAGCATAATGAGACTAGCGGGGCAACAGTTCTTC. Amino acid sequence: CASSIMRLAGQQFF.

Regarding this clonotype: A read error may produce the germline difference seen at one junction end. V is TRBV27 and J is TRBJ1-2, with D hard to call. Germline V gene sequence: CDR1 MNHEY, CDR2 SMNVEV (reference sequence). There are 12 residues in the CDR3. The CDR3: CTSSLDGYGYTF. The CDR3 coding sequence is TGTACCAGCAGTCTCGACGGATATGGCTACACCTTC.

The rearrangement uses TRBV6-6 and TRBJ1-1; TRBD1 is a possible D gene (5 bases). The CDR3 runs 14 residues. Germline-derived CDR1 and CDR2 are MNHNY and SVGAGI (reference sequence). V lost 1 base, J lost 5 bases, and 11 bases lay in between. The CDR3 sequence is CASSYLPGTTEAFF. The CDR3 DNA reads TGTGCCAGCAGTTACTTGCCTGGGACGACTGAAGCTTTCTTT.

The CDR3 loop reads CSVDPLAGGADTQYF. CDR3 nucleotide sequence: TGCAGCGTTGACCCACTAGCGGGGGGAGCAGATACGCAGTATTTT. V and J are TRBV29-1 and TRBJ2-3; 12 bases line up with TRBD2. The ends lost 3 bases at V and 4 bases at J; junction bases unmatched: 5. The CDR3 consists of 15 residues. Per germline, CDR1 SQVTM and CDR2 ANQGSEA.

V and J are TRBV6-6 and TRBJ2-1, with D possibly matching TRBD1 (5 bases). This CDR3 is built from 14 residues. CDR1 is MNHNY and CDR2 is SVGAGI in the germline V gene (reference sequence). V dropped 0 bases and J dropped 5 bases, with 8 bases sitting between them. CDR3 bases: TGTGCCAGCAGTTACTCTCAGGGAAACAATGAGCAGTTCTTC. As protein: CASSYSQGNNEQFF.

The chain recombines TRBV9 with TRBJ2-7; possibly TRBD1 for D (6 bases). Germline CDR1 is SGDLS and CDR2 is YYNGEE. The CDR3 has 12 residues. V was shortened by 0 bases and J by 5 bases, with 6 bases between the two germline ends. CDR3 amino acids: CASSVAGDEQYF. In DNA form, the CDR3 reads TGTGCCAGCAGCGTAGCAGGGGACGAGCAGTACTTC.

The chain joins TRBV4-1 to TRBJ2-1, with D perhaps TRBD1 (6 bases). Trimming left V 7 bases short and J 4 bases short, with 20 bases between. There are 16 residues in the CDR3. Germline V gene data show CDR1 as MGHRA and CDR2 as YSYEKL. The CDR3 protein is CASNTDTLGTYNEQFF. The CDR3 DNA sequence: TGCGCCAGCAATACCGACACGTTGGGGACATACAATGAGCAGTTCTTC.

This clonotype was seen ten or more times. J is TRBJ2-7 and V is TRBV7-2; 7 nucleotides line up with TRBD1. Germline V gene sequence: CDR1 SGHTA, CDR2 FQGNSA. This CDR3 region has 15 residues. Trimming cost V 5 bases and J 4 bases; bases outside gene matches: 11. As DNA, the CDR3 is TGTGCCAGCAGCATGCAGATGAGGGGGCGTTACGAGCAGTACTTC. Its protein is CASSMQMRGRYEQYF.

The chain employs TRBV6-6 and TRBJ2-4; D perhaps matches TRBD1 (6 bases). The V end was cut by 4 bases, the J end by 2 bases, with 9 bases between. The CDR3 extends over 14 amino acids. The germline CDR1 and CDR2 sequences are MNHNY and SVGAGI (reference sequence). The CDR3 coding sequence is TGTGCCAGCAGTTGGCAGGGGACCAAAAACATTCAGTACTTC. This gives the protein CASSWQGTKNIQYF.

The chain carries TRBV9 and TRBJ1-2; 9 positions match TRBD1. From germline, CDR1 is SGDLS and CDR2 YYNGEE. This CDR3 is 14 amino acids long. The V segment lost 3 bases and the J segment 8 bases; nucleotides outside the gene matches: 8. The DNA for the CDR3 is TGTGCCAGCAGCGCCGGGACAGGGACCGGAGGCTACACCTTC. As protein: CASSAGTGTGGYTF.

The rearrangement links TRBV20-1 to TRBJ2-1; D remains unclear. V shed 5 bases and J shed 5 bases, with 7 bases lying between them. The germline gives CDR1 DFQATT, CDR2 SNEGSKA (reference sequence). The CDR3 runs to 11 residues. The CDR3 sequence: CSARFNNEQFF. In DNA, the CDR3 is TGCAGTGCTCGGTTTAACAATGAGCAGTTCTTC.

The chain uses TRBV29-1 and TRBJ2-1; 7 nucleotides line up with TRBD2. The germline V gene has CDR1 SQVTM and CDR2 ANQGSEA. J lost 7 bases, V lost 6 bases, and 6 bases had no gene match. The CDR3 contains 12 residues. The CDR3 loop reads CSVPLGGNEQFF. The CDR3 DNA follows: TGCAGCGTGCCCTTGGGGGGGAATGAGCAGTTCTTC.

With respect to this clonotype: Its ends do not fully match the called genes, so a read error is possible. The J gene is TRBJ2-3, the V gene TRBV5-5, with D unresolved. The CDR3 loop spans 13 amino acids. Germline assignment: CDR1 SGHKS and CDR2 YYEKEE (reference sequence). As DNA, the CDR3 is TGTGTCAGCAGCTTAGGGTCCGCCGATACGCAGTATTTT. This encodes CVSSLGSADTQYF. The variable domain in full, with the rest retrieved from reference TRBV5-5 and TRBJ2-3, is DAGVTQSPTHLIKTRGQQVTLRCSPISGHKSVSWYQQVLGQGPQFIFQYYEKEERGRGNFPDRFSARQFPNYSSELNVNALLLGDSALYLCVSSLGSADTQYFGPGTRLTVL.

This clonotype has just a few counts. The V and J genes are TRBV6-5 and TRBJ1-2; D might be TRBD1 (5 bases). The CDR3 length is 12 residues. V was shortened by 6 bases and J by 10 bases, with 15 bases between the two germline ends. Germline assignment: CDR1 MNHEY and CDR2 SVGAGI. As DNA, the CDR3 is TGTGCCAGCAGCCCGAGGGGCACAACCTACACCTTC. Its translation: CASSPRGTTYTF.

This chain uses TRBV29-1 with TRBJ1-4, with D possibly TRBD1 on 5 matching bases. Germline loops: CDR1 SQVTM, CDR2 ANQGSEA. Trimming pared 1 base from V and 6 bases from J, leaving 15 bases between. The CDR3 contains 15 residues. The CDR3 loop is CSVEVGTEDDEKLFF. The CDR3 nucleotides read TGCAGCGTTGAAGTTGGGACCGAAGATGATGAAAAACTGTTTTTT.

The sample holds a few counts of this clonotype. The CDR3 region is CASSLGFREDRGDPMRGYTF. The CDR3, as DNA: TGTGCCAGCAGTTTAGGGTTTCGGGAGGACAGGGGGGATCCTATGAGAGGCTACACCTTC. The chain recombines TRBV12-3 or TRBV12-4 with TRBJ1-2, with TRBD1 identical over 10 bases. This CDR3 region has 20 residues. V gave up 1 base and J gave up 8 bases; unmatched junction bases: 22.

This clonotype was counted once. V gene TRBV2 combines with J gene TRBJ2-3, with 10 positions matching TRBD1. Per germline, CDR1 SNHLY and CDR2 FYNNEI. The trim removed 6 bases at V and 5 bases at J, leaving 5 bases unmatched. There are 14 residues in the CDR3. The CDR3 DNA follows: TGTGCCAGCAGACAGAGGGACAGGGGAGATACGCAGTATTTT. It yields the protein CASRQRDRGDTQYF.

In nucleotides, the CDR3 is TGTGCCAGCAGCTCCTTCGGGGGTAGGGAGACCCAGTACTTC. It encodes CASSSFGGRETQYF. The chain recombines TRBV7-9 with TRBJ2-5, with a weak D call TRBD2 (6 bases). Germline CDR1 reads SEHNR; CDR2 reads FQNEAQ (reference sequence). Trimming pared 4 bases from V and 5 bases from J, leaving 14 bases between. The CDR3 has 14 amino acids.

This clonotype appeared a few times. The V call is TRBV12-3 or TRBV12-4, the J call TRBJ2-1, with 7 bases lining up with TRBD2. This CDR3 has 15 residues. With V trimmed by 8 bases and J by 10 bases, 17 bases remained unmatched. CDR3 residues: CASSVGGNIIREQFF. CDR3 coding DNA: TGTGCCAGCTCCGTGGGGGGGAATATAATTAGAGAGCAGTTCTTC.

The chain is built from TRBV29-1 and TRBJ1-2; TRBD1 agrees at 12 bases. The CDR3 is 13 amino acids. V trimming: 7 bases; J trimming: 5 bases; junction bases outside the gene matches: 5. CDR1 is SQVTM, CDR2 ANQGSEA, per germline. CDR3 amino acids: CSAGTGGMYGYTF. CDR3 bases: TGCAGCGCCGGGACAGGGGGCATGTATGGCTACACCTTC.

The V and J genes are TRBV7-8 and TRBJ1-5; TRBD1 is a possible D gene (6 bases). The V gene lost 7 bases and the J gene lost 4 bases, with 14 bases spanning the gap. CDR3 length: 14 amino acids. The germline V gene encodes CDR1 SGHVS and CDR2 FQNEAQ. Here the CDR3 DNA reads TGTGCCAGCACCCAGGACAGCGGAAATCAGCCCCAGCATTTT. The encoded protein is CASTQDSGNQPQHF.

J is TRBJ2-1 and V is TRBV5-1; D not resolved. The CDR3 has 15 amino acids. V was shortened by 0 bases and J by 8 bases, with 15 bases between the two germline ends. Germline V gene data show CDR1 as SGHRS and CDR2 as YFSETQ. The CDR3 sequence: CASSLGRSRGDEQFF. The CDR3 bases are TGCGCCAGCAGCTTGGGCCGATCACGCGGAGATGAGCAGTTCTTC.

The J gene is TRBJ2-4, the V gene TRBV7-2; D is perhaps TRBD1 (5 bases). The end of the DNA is better explained by TRBJ2-5, so the J call may be wrong. This CDR3 has 15 residues. CDR1 and CDR2 (germline): SGHTA, FQGNSA. The chain's CDR3 is CASSLQGRTQETQYF. The CDR3 bases are TGTGCCAGCAGCTTACAGGGTCGGACGCAAGAGACCCAGTACTTC.